The present T cell receptor (beta chain) was sequenced within a study of radiotherapy plus CTLA-4 blockade in lung cancer. Study-level background: Among patients, roughly 17% showed objective responses, and around 30% had disease control. General observations from the study: Per reports, early blood T cell clone dynamics, plus interferon-beta, forecast response most strongly. Tumor-origin TCR clones grew in blood after radiotherapy plus ipilimumab.

Ipilimumab CTLA-4 blockade and focal radiation were given to patients with chemo-refractory metastatic non-small-cell lung cancer. In the case of this clone: Its antigen is unidentified.

Sequencing was performed with immunoSEQ multiplex PCR; in TCRdb, only in-frame clones are kept and a portion is missing. The sample has more than 55,000 clones; approximately 80% are singletons. Germline CDR1 reads GTSNPN; CDR2 reads SVGIG (reference sequence). V dropped 0 bases and J dropped 7 bases, with 18 bases sitting between them. This CDR3 spans 15 amino acids. The receptor's source is a human donor with non-small cell lung cancer who had a complete response to radiotherapy plus ipilimumab. This chain connects TRBV30 to TRBJ1-2, with D hard to call. The sequencing here drew on peripheral blood, taken from a patient treated with radiotherapy plus ipilimumab. The CDR3 sequence: CAWSVLSALSGGYTF. In nucleotides, the CDR3 is TGTGCCTGGAGTGTACTGTCGGCCTTAAGCGGTGGCTACACCTTC.